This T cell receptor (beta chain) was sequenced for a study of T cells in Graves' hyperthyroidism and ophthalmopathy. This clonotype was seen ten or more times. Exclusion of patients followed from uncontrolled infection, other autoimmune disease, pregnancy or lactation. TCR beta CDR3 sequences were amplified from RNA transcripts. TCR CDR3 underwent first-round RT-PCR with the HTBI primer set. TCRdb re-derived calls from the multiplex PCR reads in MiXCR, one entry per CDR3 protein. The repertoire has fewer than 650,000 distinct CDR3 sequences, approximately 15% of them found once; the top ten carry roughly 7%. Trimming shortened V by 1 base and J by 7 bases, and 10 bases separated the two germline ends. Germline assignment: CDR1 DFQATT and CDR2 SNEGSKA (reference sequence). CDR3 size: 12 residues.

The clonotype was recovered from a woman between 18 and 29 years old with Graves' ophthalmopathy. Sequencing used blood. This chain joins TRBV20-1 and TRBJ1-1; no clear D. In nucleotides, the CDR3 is TGCAGTGCTAGAGCCCAGGACTTTGAAGCTTTCTTT. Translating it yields CSARAQDFEAFF.